Sequencing of this TCR beta chain was carried out in a study of vaccination effects on CD4 cells after COVID-19. The overall study: Viral peptide pools were used in the ViraFEST assay to expand antigen-specific CD4+ T cells, and sequencing came afterward. Sampling occurred a median 72 days post second dose, range 14 to 241.

Method: immunoSEQ multiplex PCR; TCRdb's copy keeps in-frame clones and lacks some. The profile shows roughly 51,000 clones, about 70% of them singletons. Cultured cells yielded isolated CD4+ T cells after 10 days. Convalescent patients had PCR-confirmed SARS-CoV-2 infection between March and December 2020. The vaccine given was either BNT162b2 or mRNA-1273, in two doses. A half-volume exchange with IL-2 medium occurred on days 3 and 7. A remark on this clone: Its antigen is as yet unknown.

This sequence originates from a human donor who had a prior SARS-CoV-2 infection. The sample in question was CD4+ T cells from PBMCs cultured without peptide, obtained after COVID-19 vaccination.

Here the CDR3 reads CASSPSPWGVFGWFF. The CDR3 coding sequence is TGTGCCAGCAGCCCAAGTCCATGGGGAGTGTTTGGGTGGTTCTTC. The rearrangement uses TRBV3-1 (or the pseudogene TRBV3-2) and TRBJ2-1; D might be TRBD2 (5 bases). Per the germline V gene, CDR1 is LGHDT and CDR2 is YNNKEL (reference sequence). The V and J ends lost 4 bases and 15 bases respectively, with 25 bases between them. The CDR3 covers 15 residues.